This entry lists 18 T cell receptor beta chains sequenced from one sample in a study of neurological immune-mediated disorders. This sample's time point: longitudinal time-point 3. Each CDR3 protein gets one entry after TCRdb re-called the 5' RACE reads with MiXCR. This repertoire shows roughly 57,000 distinct CDR3 sequences, roughly 8.4% found once; its top ten account for 1.5% to 2%. Sample: PBMCs. Source of these receptors: a middle-aged woman in good health.

At least ten counts were recorded for this clonotype. This sequence joins TRBV6-5 and TRBJ2-7, with 7 bases identical to TRBD1. Germline loops: CDR1 MNHEY, CDR2 SVGAGI. V was clipped by 0 bases and J by 1 base; unmatched bases: 3. There are 15 residues in the CDR3. CDR3 loop: CASSYSAGGSYEQYF. The CDR3 nucleotides read TGTGCCAGCAGTTACTCGGCAGGGGGATCCTACGAGCAGTACTTC.

Concerning this clonotype: A read error may account for a junction end that differs from germline. This chain uses TRBV6-5 with TRBJ2-2; no definite D call. The CDR3 sequence is 13 residues long. The germline CDR1 and CDR2 sequences are MNHEY and SVGAGI. The CDR3 protein is CVSRPYSAGELFF. CDR3 nucleotides: TGTGTCAGCAGACCATACTCTGCCGGGGAGCTGTTTTTT.

This clonotype was counted many times. The J gene is TRBJ2-1, the V gene TRBV5-1; 8 bases map to TRBD1. The CDR3 spans 15 residues. Germline values: CDR1 SGHRS, CDR2 YFSETQ. V lost 4 bases, J lost 3 bases, and 6 bases stayed unmatched. The DNA for the CDR3 is TGCGCCAGCAGCCCGGGACAGGTTGGCTACAATGAGCAGTTCTTC. As protein: CASSPGQVGYNEQFF.

This clonotype has a count of ten or more. CDR3: CAISESGGGRETQYF. For the CDR3, the DNA is TGTGCCATCAGTGAGTCCGGGGGTGGGCGAGAGACCCAGTACTTC. The V call is TRBV10-3, the J call TRBJ2-5; TRBD2 might be the D (6 bases). V gave up 0 bases and J gave up 4 bases, with 12 bases separating them. Germline lookup yields CDR1 ENHRY and CDR2 SYGVKD. CDR3 length: 15 residues.

This clonotype was picked up many times. The V gene is TRBV19, the J gene TRBJ1-2, with D perhaps matching TRBD1 (5 bases). Germline CDR1 reads LNHDA; CDR2 reads SQIVND (reference sequence). With 0 bases removed from V and 4 bases from J, the gap between germline ends came to 12 bases. The CDR3 runs 15 residues. CDR3 region: CASSIDWAGFYGYTF. The CDR3 nucleotides are TGTGCCAGTAGTATAGATTGGGCAGGGTTCTATGGCTACACCTTC.

Of note for this clonotype: Just one base apart from a much larger clone, this may be a read error. This sequence joins TRBV5-1 and TRBJ2-2; no firm D call. V was shortened by 8 bases and J by 7 bases, with 12 bases between the two germline ends. The CDR3 sequence is 12 residues long. Germline V CDR1 and CDR2: SGHRS, YFSETQ. The CDR3 nucleotides are TGCGCCAGAAGACCAGACAACGGGGAGCTGTTTTTT. This translates into CARRPDNGELFF.

In its sample, this clonotype was seen many times. The chain couples TRBV5-1 to TRBJ2-1; 7 bases match TRBD1. Trimming took 4 bases from V and 5 from J; bases not matched to a gene: 12. The CDR3 runs 16 residues. Germline V gives CDR1 SGHRS, CDR2 YFSETQ. CDR3: CASSGFRQGFNNEQFF. CDR3 nucleotides: TGCGCCAGCAGCGGGTTCCGACAGGGATTTAACAATGAGCAGTTCTTC. Looking up the rest from reference TRBV5-1 and TRBJ2-1 gives the full variable domain: KAGVTQTPRYLIKTRGQQVTLSCSPISGHRSVSWYQQTPGQGLQFLFEYFSETQRNKGNFPGRFSGRQFSNSRSEMNVSTLELGDSALYLCASSGFRQGFNNEQFFGPGTRLTVL.

This clonotype was picked up many times. CDR3 region: CSARTLDRRETQYF. CDR3 coding DNA: TGCAGTGCTCGGACCTTGGACCGACGGGAGACCCAGTACTTC. The V and J genes are TRBV20-1 and TRBJ2-5, with D uncertain. Trimming cost V 5 bases and J 5 bases, with 18 bases left between them. Germline V gene sequence: CDR1 DFQATT, CDR2 SNEGSKA (reference sequence). This CDR3 region has 14 residues.

This clonotype has at least ten counts. The rearrangement links TRBV6-6 to TRBJ2-1; 8 positions match TRBD2. The CDR3 covers 17 residues. Germline assignment: CDR1 MNHNY and CDR2 SVGAGI (reference sequence). The V and J ends lost 7 bases and 2 bases, in that order; junction bases with no gene match: 13. The CDR3: CASKAGLAGGPYNEQFF. The CDR3 bases are TGTGCCAGCAAGGCAGGGCTAGCGGGCGGGCCCTACAATGAGCAGTTCTTC.

Many counts were recorded for this clonotype. The V call is TRBV3-1, the J call TRBJ1-5, with D uncertain. Germline-derived CDR1 and CDR2 are LGHDT and YNNKEL (reference sequence). The V and J ends lost 1 base and 7 bases respectively, with 8 bases between them. The CDR3 loop spans 13 amino acids. The CDR3 DNA reads TGTGCCAGCAGCCAAGGTCTACGGCAGCCCCAGCATTTT. Translated: CASSQGLRQPQHF.

This clonotype occurred a few times. This chain connects TRBV6-1 to TRBJ1-5; 8 nucleotides match TRBD1. This CDR3 is built from 13 residues. The trim removed 11 bases at V and 3 bases at J, leaving 6 bases unmatched. Germline V gives CDR1 MNHNS, CDR2 SASEGT. CDR3 residues: CAVGTGPNQPQHF. The CDR3 DNA follows: TGTGCCGTCGGGACAGGTCCCAATCAGCCCCAGCATTTT.

Many counts were recorded for this clonotype. The gene calls are TRBV3-1 and TRBJ2-7; TRBD1 might be the D (6 bases). From germline, CDR1 is LGHDT and CDR2 YNNKEL (reference sequence). The CDR3 covers 14 residues. The germline V and J ends were trimmed by 7 bases and 2 bases, with 15 bases remaining between them. The CDR3 reads CASKSHQGTYEQYF. The CDR3, as DNA: TGTGCCAGCAAATCCCACCAGGGGACCTACGAGCAGTACTTC.

This clonotype was counted ten times or more. The chain combines TRBV20-1 with TRBJ1-3; D perhaps matches TRBD1 (5 bases). CDR3 length: 14 residues. CDR1 is DFQATT, CDR2 SNEGSKA, per germline (reference sequence). Trimming took off 3 bases at V and 1 base at J, with 10 bases between the two ends. CDR3 protein: CSASPQGSGNTIYF. In DNA, the CDR3 is TGCAGTGCTAGCCCGCAGGGATCTGGAAACACCATATATTTT.

This clonotype was seen ten or more times. The chain uses TRBV3-1 and TRBJ2-1, with D maybe TRBD2 (6 bases). CDR1 and CDR2 from the germline V gene are LGHDT and YNNKEL (reference sequence). Trimming took 0 bases from V and 2 from J, leaving 8 bases between them. The CDR3 length is 15 residues. The CDR3 spells CASSQEAGTYNEQFF. CDR3 nucleotides: TGTGCCAGCAGCCAAGAGGCGGGGACCTACAATGAGCAGTTCTTC.

This clonotype was seen ten or more times. The V gene is TRBV4-3, the J gene TRBJ1-6, with a possible D match to TRBD1 (5 bases). Germline CDR1 LGHNA, CDR2 YSLEER. The CDR3 consists of 13 residues. V was trimmed by 1 base and J by 10 bases, leaving 8 bases between them. CDR3 residues: CASSQGPGSPLHF. The CDR3 nucleotides read TGCGCCAGCAGCCAAGGACCAGGGTCACCCCTCCACTTT.

This clonotype was counted many times. The chain combines TRBV3-1 with TRBJ2-5, with no clear D. Germline CDR1 is LGHDT and CDR2 is YNNKEL (reference sequence). V gave up 0 bases and J gave up 2 bases, with 10 bases separating them. This CDR3 has 15 residues. The CDR3 bases are TGTGCCAGCAGCCAAGATGCGCTACCGCAAGAGACCCAGTACTTC. This translates into CASSQDALPQETQYF.

There are many counts of this clonotype. The chain couples TRBV10-3 to TRBJ1-6; D is possibly TRBD1 (5 bases). Germline V gene lookup returns CDR1 ENHRY and CDR2 SYGVKD. V was cut by 8 bases and J by 7 bases, with 12 bases left in between. The CDR3 is 13 amino acids. The CDR3 region is CAIGGRENSPLHF. CDR3 nucleotides: TGTGCCATCGGCGGCAGGGAGAATTCACCCCTCCACTTT.

At least ten counts were recorded for this clonotype. The chain combines TRBV7-2 with TRBJ2-7; 7 bases agree with TRBD2. The CDR3 runs 13 residues. Germline V lookup: CDR1 SGHTA, CDR2 FQGNSA. V shed 5 bases and J 7 bases; nucleotides not matched to a gene: 8. The CDR3 DNA reads TGTGCCAGCAGCGGGGACTACCCCTCGGAGCAGTACTTC. Translation gives CASSGDYPSEQYF.